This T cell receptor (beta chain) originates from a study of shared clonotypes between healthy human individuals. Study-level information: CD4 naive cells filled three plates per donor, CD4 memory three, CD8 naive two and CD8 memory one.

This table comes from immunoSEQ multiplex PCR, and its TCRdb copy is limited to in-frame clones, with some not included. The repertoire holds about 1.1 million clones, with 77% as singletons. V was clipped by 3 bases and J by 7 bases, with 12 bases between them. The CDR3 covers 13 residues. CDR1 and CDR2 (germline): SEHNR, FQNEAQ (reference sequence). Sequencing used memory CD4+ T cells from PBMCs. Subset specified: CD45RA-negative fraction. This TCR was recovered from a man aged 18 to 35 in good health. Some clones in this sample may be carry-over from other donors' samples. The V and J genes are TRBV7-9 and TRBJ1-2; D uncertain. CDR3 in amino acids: CASSLEATGGYTF. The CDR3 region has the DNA TGTGCCAGCAGCTTGGAGGCGACGGGTGGCTACACCTTC. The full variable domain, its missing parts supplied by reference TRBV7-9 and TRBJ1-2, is DTGVSQNPRHKITKRGQNVTFRCDPISEHNRLYWYRQTLGQGPEFLTYFQNEAQLEKSRLLSDRFSAERPKGSFSTLEIQRTEQGDSAMYLCASSLEATGGYTFGSGTRLTVV.